These 28 T cell receptor beta chains came from one sample sequenced in a study of cytomegalovirus exposure and HLA in healthy donors. PCR was performed using 60 Vbeta and 13 Jbeta primers. Clones were read by immunoSEQ multiplex PCR, and TCRdb kept only the in-frame ones, dropping some. The table shows about 140,000 clones, with about four fifths occurring only once. The sample consisted of PBMCs. The source of these receptors is a man aged 35 to 55 in good health and CMV-seronegative.

This chain connects TRBV2 to TRBJ1-2; no clear D gene. This CDR3 has 13 residues. Trimming took 3 bases from V and 7 from J, leaving 12 bases between them. CDR1 is SNHLY and CDR2 is FYNNEI in the germline V gene. CDR3 sequence reads: CASSEEPLPGYTF. The CDR3 bases are TGTGCCAGCAGTGAGGAGCCGCTCCCTGGCTACACCTTC.

The genes are TRBV29-1 and TRBJ1-1; D is undetermined. This CDR3 is 11 amino acids long. CDR1 is SQVTM, CDR2 ANQGSEA, per germline. V was cut by 2 bases and J by 7 bases, with 8 bases left in between. The CDR3 DNA is TGCAGCGTTGAACACGGTGTTGAAGCTTTCTTT. This encodes CSVEHGVEAFF.

The V and J genes are TRBV28 and TRBJ1-5, with a weak D call TRBD1 (5 bases). Germline CDR1 reads MDHEN; CDR2 reads SYDVKM. Trimming shortened V by 6 bases and J by 3 bases, and 18 bases separated the two germline ends. This CDR3 comprises 16 residues. The CDR3 reads CASRPSQGGDNQPQHF. In DNA, the CDR3 is TGTGCCAGCAGACCCTCCCAGGGAGGGGACAATCAGCCCCAGCATTTT.

The chain is built from TRBV6-6 and TRBJ2-7; TRBD1 matches at 7 bases. There are 16 residues in the CDR3. The germline V gene encodes CDR1 MNHNY and CDR2 SVGAGI (reference sequence). The V gene end was trimmed by 7 bases and the J gene end by 3 bases; junction bases not matched to a gene: 15. The CDR3 DNA is TGTGCCAGCACCGAAAAAAAGACAGGGACGGGCTACGAGCAGTACTTC. Amino acids: CASTEKKTGTGYEQYF.

This clone was seen just once. CDR3 loop: CATKNPGTAIGYTF. The CDR3 coding sequence is TGTGCCACCAAAAACCCAGGGACAGCGATTGGCTACACCTTC. The chain combines TRBV28 with TRBJ1-2; 7 bases are shared with TRBD1. The CDR3 consists of 14 residues. V was pared by 10 bases and J by 7 bases, with 15 bases of the junction left unmatched. The germline gives CDR1 MDHEN, CDR2 SYDVKM.

This clone showed up just once. The gene calls are TRBV9 and TRBJ2-6; D gene ambiguous. Germline loops: CDR1 SGDLS, CDR2 YYNGEE. This CDR3 contains 14 residues. V gave up 1 base and J gave up 2 bases, with 4 bases separating them. The CDR3 nucleotides read TGTGCCAGCAGCGTACAGACTGGGGCCAACGTCCTGACTTTC. This sequence encodes CASSVQTGANVLTF.

The chain combines TRBV28 with TRBJ1-5, with D perhaps matching TRBD1 (6 bases). The CDR3 extends over 11 amino acids. CDR1 and CDR2 from the germline V gene are MDHEN and SYDVKM. V was shortened by 5 bases and J by 13 bases, with 12 bases between the two germline ends. The CDR3 here is CASSETGSQHF. The CDR3 DNA follows: TGTGCCAGCAGTGAGACAGGATCTCAGCATTTT. The entire variable domain, with the rest obtained from reference TRBV28 and TRBJ1-5, is as follows: DVKVTQSSRYLVKRTGEKVFLECVQDMDHENMFWYRQDPGLGLRLIYFSYDVKMKEKGDIPEGYSVSREKKERFSLILESASTNQTSMYLCASSETGSQHFGDGTRLSIL.

The chain has TRBV4-3 and TRBJ2-2; 7 nucleotides align to TRBD1. CDR1 is LGHNA and CDR2 is YSLEER in the germline V gene. The CDR3 has 15 residues. J was trimmed by 4 bases and V by 7 bases; bases with no gene match: 9. The CDR3 loop is CASTSTGTGTGELFF. The CDR3 DNA is TGCGCCAGCACCTCGACAGGGACGGGCACCGGGGAGCTGTTTTTT.

The gene calls are TRBV6-5 and TRBJ2-7, with 7 bases lining up with TRBD1. Germline CDR1 reads MNHEY; CDR2 reads SVGAGI. J gave up 9 bases and V 0 bases, and 14 bases lay outside the gene matches. The length of the CDR3 is 16 residues. The CDR3 nucleotides read TGTGCCAGCAGTTACTCGAGGGGGCGGTCAACATTCGCGCAGTACTTC. Protein: CASSYSRGRSTFAQYF.

The V gene is TRBV5-4, the J gene TRBJ2-3; 11 nucleotides line up with TRBD2. CDR1 and CDR2 from the germline V gene are SGHNT and YYREEE (reference sequence). Trimming cost V 2 bases and J 14 bases; bases outside gene matches: 16. The CDR3 length is 16 residues. The CDR3 nucleotides read TGTGCCAGCAGCTTTCGCCTAGCGGGGGGCACCAGGGGGGGGTATTTT. Translated, it gives CASSFRLAGGTRGGYF.

The rearrangement joins TRBV7-8 to TRBJ2-7; a weak D match, TRBD2 (6 bases). Between the trimmed V and J ends, which lost 5 bases and 2 bases, there was a span of 13 bases. CDR1 and CDR2 (germline): SGHVS, FQNEAQ. The CDR3 totals 14 residues. The CDR3 loop is CASSLRTKTYEQYF. The DNA of the CDR3 is TGTGCCAGCAGCCTGAGGACTAAAACCTACGAGCAGTACTTC.

This chain connects TRBV15 to TRBJ1-5, with D possibly being TRBD1 (6 bases). Germline-derived CDR1 and CDR2 are LNHNV and YYDKDF (reference sequence). The V end lost 3 bases, the J end lost 6 bases, and 18 bases lay between the germline ends. This CDR3 region has 16 residues. The CDR3 DNA is TGTGCCACCAGCAGCCCTAAGGGGGGGGGCTTTCAGCCCCAGCATTTT. Protein sequence: CATSSPKGGGFQPQHF.

This rearrangement joins TRBV10-2 to TRBJ1-2; weak D call: TRBD1 (5 bases). V dropped 3 bases and J dropped 3 bases, with 11 bases sitting between them. The germline CDR1 and CDR2 sequences are WSHSY and SAAADI. The CDR3 covers 14 residues. The CDR3 reads CASSDLIGDYGYTF. The CDR3 DNA is TGCGCCAGCAGTGATCTCATAGGGGACTATGGCTACACCTTC.

This clone was picked up a small number of times. The chain uses TRBV6-5 and TRBJ1-1; D is perhaps TRBD1 (6 bases). CDR3 size: 13 residues. V was trimmed by 7 bases and J by 4 bases, leaving 13 bases between them. The germline CDR1 and CDR2 sequences are MNHEY and SVGAGI. This CDR3 reads CASNPTGSTEAFF. Written as DNA, the CDR3 is TGTGCCAGCAACCCAACAGGGAGCACTGAAGCTTTCTTT.

The chain recombines TRBV7-2 with TRBJ1-2; D remains ambiguous. Between the trimmed V and J ends, which lost 3 bases and 0 bases, there was a span of 8 bases. The germline V gene encodes CDR1 SGHTA and CDR2 FQGNSA. The CDR3 runs to 14 residues. CDR3 nucleotides: TGTGCCAGCAGCTTCCAAGAGACTAACTATGGCTACACCTTC. Translating gives CASSFQETNYGYTF.

The V gene is TRBV19, the J gene TRBJ1-1; 7 nucleotides match TRBD1. This CDR3 is 16 amino acids long. Germline assignment: CDR1 LNHDA and CDR2 SQIVND (reference sequence). The V gene end was trimmed by 5 bases and the J gene end by 3 bases; junction bases not matched to a gene: 12. The CDR3 DNA sequence: TGTGCCAGTAGTCCCCTATACAGGGGAGACGACACTGAAGCTTTCTTT. Its translation: CASSPLYRGDDTEAFF.

The chain combines TRBV28 with TRBJ2-3; D gene ambiguous. Germline V gene sequence: CDR1 MDHEN, CDR2 SYDVKM. The CDR3 runs 13 residues. V was pared by 3 bases and J by 6 bases, with 10 bases between. The CDR3 DNA reads TGTGCCAGCAGTTTTCCCCCCTTTGATACGCAGTATTTT. It yields the protein CASSFPPFDTQYF.

The CDR3 nucleotides are TGTGCCAGCAGCTTGGGGGGGACAGGGGGGCTCGAAAAACTGTTTTTT. Translating it yields CASSLGGTGGLEKLFF. J is TRBJ1-4 and V is TRBV5-4; 11 bases align to TRBD1. Germline loops: CDR1 SGHNT, CDR2 YYREEE (reference sequence). The ends lost 0 bases at V and 8 bases at J; junction bases unmatched: 6. This CDR3 contains 16 residues.

The V and J genes are TRBV30 and TRBJ2-3; D is unresolved. This CDR3 has 12 residues. CDR1 is GTSNPN, CDR2 SVGIG, per germline (reference sequence). V was clipped by 1 base and J by 1 base, with 3 bases between them. In nucleotides, the CDR3 is TGTGCCTGGAGTGAGCGCACAGATACGCAGTATTTT. It translates to CAWSERTDTQYF.

The chain recombines TRBV7-2 with TRBJ2-3, with 8 nucleotides matching TRBD2. The trim removed 1 base at V and 2 bases at J, leaving 5 bases unmatched. The CDR3 length is 16 residues. Per the germline V gene, CDR1 is SGHTA and CDR2 is FQGNSA. CDR3 loop: CASSLGWRGATDTQYF. CDR3 bases: TGTGCCAGCAGCTTAGGTTGGCGGGGGGCCACAGATACGCAGTATTTT.

V usage is TRBV9 and J usage is TRBJ1-6, with a possible D match to TRBD1 (5 bases). Trimming cost V 6 bases and J 9 bases, with 19 bases left between them. Germline CDR1 SGDLS, CDR2 YYNGEE. The CDR3 consists of 15 residues. The CDR3 reads CASTTTGGESSPLHF. The DNA for the CDR3 is TGTGCCAGCACCACGACCGGAGGGGAAAGTTCACCCCTCCACTTT.

The V gene is TRBV2, the J gene TRBJ1-6; weak D call: TRBD1 (5 bases). The CDR3 extends over 12 amino acids. V gave up 7 bases and J gave up 9 bases, with 10 bases separating them. Germline lookup yields CDR1 SNHLY and CDR2 FYNNEI. Here the CDR3 DNA reads TGTGCCAGCACCCTAAGGGGTTCACCCCTCCACTTT. It codes for CASTLRGSPLHF. Complete variable domain (other parts from reference TRBV2 and TRBJ1-6): EPEVTQTPSHQVTQMGQEVILRCVPISNHLYFYWYRQILGQKVEFLVSFYNNEISEKSEIFDDQFSVERPDGSNFTLKIRSTKLEDSAMYFCASTLRGSPLHFGNGTRLTVT.

The rearrangement links TRBV19 to TRBJ2-5, with D possibly being TRBD2 (5 bases). V was cut by 3 bases and J by 5 bases, with 10 bases left in between. The germline gives CDR1 LNHDA, CDR2 SQIVND (reference sequence). This CDR3 has 13 amino acids. CDR3 amino acids: CASSMIRGETQYF. As DNA, the CDR3 is TGTGCCAGTAGTATGATTAGAGGGGAGACCCAGTACTTC.

The V call is TRBV29-1, the J call TRBJ1-5; TRBD1 might be the D (5 bases). Looked up from germline, CDR1 is SQVTM and CDR2 is ANQGSEA. This CDR3 contains 15 residues. The germline V and J ends were trimmed by 4 bases and 3 bases, with 16 bases remaining between them. The CDR3 sequence is CSVVVQVGINQPQHF. CDR3 coding DNA: TGCAGCGTTGTAGTACAGGTAGGAATCAATCAGCCCCAGCATTTT.

This chain uses TRBV5-1 with TRBJ2-1; D is possibly TRBD2 (5 bases). Germline V lookup: CDR1 SGHRS, CDR2 YFSETQ. With 4 bases removed from V and 5 bases from J, the gap between germline ends came to 16 bases. This CDR3 has 15 residues. The CDR3 DNA reads as TGCGCCAGCAGCGCGGAGGATGCAAAAAACAATGAGCAGTTCTTC. Protein sequence: CASSAEDAKNNEQFF.

This chain links TRBV27 with TRBJ2-7, with 11 nucleotides matching TRBD1. Germline-derived CDR1 and CDR2 are MNHEY and SMNVEV (reference sequence). V gave up 3 bases and J gave up 7 bases; unmatched junction bases: 5. The CDR3 runs 14 residues. CDR3 loop: CASSFGQGASEQYF. For the CDR3, the DNA is TGTGCCAGCAGTTTCGGACAGGGGGCGAGTGAGCAGTACTTC.

The rearrangement links TRBV7-9 to TRBJ2-1; 9 bases are a match to TRBD1. The CDR3 is made up of 15 amino acids. With 1 base clipped from V and 13 bases from J, the junction kept 11 bases outside the gene matches. Germline CDR1 and CDR2: SEHNR and FQNEAQ (reference sequence). The CDR3, as DNA: TGTGCCAGCAGCTTAGGGACAGGGGTAAACAATGGCCAGTTCTTC. Its protein is CASSLGTGVNNGQFF.

This chain joins TRBV6-6 and TRBJ2-4; 8 nucleotides line up with TRBD1. Germline CDR1 MNHNY, CDR2 SVGAGI (reference sequence). J gave up 12 bases and V 4 bases, and 8 bases lay outside the gene matches. The CDR3 loop spans 13 amino acids. Here the CDR3 DNA reads TGTGCCAGCAGTTCTCTGGACAGGGTGAATCAGTACTTC. Amino acids: CASSSLDRVNQYF.